This T cell receptor (beta chain) derives from a study of T cells in localized non-small cell lung cancer. Profiled with immunoSEQ multiplex PCR; TCRdb holds only in-frame clones, not every one. The sample contains 26,000 or so clones, roughly nine tenths of which appear only once. Study-level findings and limits: Adjacent lung exhibited a median of 57 among the 100 most abundant tumor clones. Increased T cell density in blood showed an association with longer overall survival. Uninvolved adjacent lung had higher T cell clonality than tumor and all other tissues.

The CDR3 has 13 residues. Between the trimmed V and J ends, which lost 2 bases and 5 bases, there was a span of 9 bases. The germline gives CDR1 SGHTA, CDR2 FQGNSA. Concerning this clone: The antigen remains undetermined.

The specimen comprised peripheral blood, sampled before any cancer treatment. The TCR comes from a female donor older than 55 with stage II squamous cell lung carcinoma. The J gene is TRBJ2-5, the V gene TRBV7-2; D possibly corresponds to TRBD2 (5 bases). DNA of the CDR3: TGTGCCAGCAGCTTAAGTGGAGGCGAGACCCAGTACTTC. Its protein is CASSLSGGETQYF.